The present T cell receptor beta chain was sequenced within a study of blood T cell repertoires in COVID-19. Original methodology: Cell counts per sample came from amplifying reference gene primers. The assay was immunoSEQ multiplex PCR, and TCRdb's table has in-frame clones only and misses some. V and J calls plus clone size are reproduced from that table; the DNA served to infer D and trimming. The table lists 450,000 to 600,000 clones, about nine tenths of them singletons, with 0.7% in the top ten. Per the germline V gene, CDR1 is LNHDA and CDR2 is SQIVND (reference sequence). The CDR3 is made up of 15 amino acids. Trimming cost V 3 bases and J 0 bases, with 9 bases left between them.

Sequenced material: PBMCs or T cells enriched from blood (not recorded which). The clonotype comes from a woman aged 18-29 years who had recovered from COVID-19. V is TRBV19 and J is TRBJ1-5; D remains ambiguous. The CDR3 nucleotides are TGTGCCAGTAGTATGGTGATCTATAGCAATCAGCCCCAGCATTTT. Encoded protein: CASSMVIYSNQPQHF.